This T cell receptor (beta chain) emerged from a study of siplizumab effects on memory and regulatory T cells. Broader study findings: Proliferating siplizumab-cultured Tregs lacked confirmed suppressive function.

This CDR3 region has 13 residues. Trimming pared 5 bases from V and 9 bases from J, leaving 15 bases between. The V gene's germline CDR1 is SGHTA and CDR2 FQGNSA. Libraries were prepared by immunoSEQ multiplex PCR; TCRdb keeps only in-frame clonotypes and omits some of them. The table lists some 120,000 clones, around 94% of them singletons. As regards this clone: Its cognate antigen is unknown.

Sequencing was carried out using non-Treg CD4+ T cells sorted from blood. This chain links TRBV7-2 with TRBJ2-3; D not certain. This clonotype originated in a human donor in good health. The DNA for the CDR3 is TGTGCCAGCAGCCCCAGAGGTGCTCGGACGCAGTATTTT. It codes for CASSPRGARTQYF.